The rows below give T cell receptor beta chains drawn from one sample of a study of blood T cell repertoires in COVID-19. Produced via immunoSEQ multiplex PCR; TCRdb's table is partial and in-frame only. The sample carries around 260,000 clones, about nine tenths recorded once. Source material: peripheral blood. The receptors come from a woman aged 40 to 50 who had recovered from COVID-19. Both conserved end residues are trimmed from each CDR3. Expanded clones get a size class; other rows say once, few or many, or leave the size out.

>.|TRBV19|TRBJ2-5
ASSMSQGRETQY
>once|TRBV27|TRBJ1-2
ASSLLTGGLGGYT
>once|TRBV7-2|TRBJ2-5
ASSLRWSPETQY
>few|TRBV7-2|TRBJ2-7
ASSSGTSGGKQY
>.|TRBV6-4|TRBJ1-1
ASSVHINTEAF
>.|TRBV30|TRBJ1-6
AWSVNTGGSPLH
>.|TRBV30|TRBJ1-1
AWGWTGNTEAF
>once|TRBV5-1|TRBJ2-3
ASSPPETSGGSDTQY
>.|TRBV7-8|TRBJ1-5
ASSLQPYNQPQH
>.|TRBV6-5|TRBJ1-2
ASSYQGYGYT
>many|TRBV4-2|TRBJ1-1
ASSQRIQQGATEAF
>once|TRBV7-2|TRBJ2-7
ASSPGLAPYEQY
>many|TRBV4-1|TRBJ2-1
ASSQVDIVSYNEQF
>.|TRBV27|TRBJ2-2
ASSPTSGFTGELF
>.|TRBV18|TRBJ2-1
ASSPNSGTHYNEQF
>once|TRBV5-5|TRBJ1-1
ASSWGWGRSEAF
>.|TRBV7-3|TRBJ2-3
ASSFGGDTQY
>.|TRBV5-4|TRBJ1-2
ASSRINYGYT
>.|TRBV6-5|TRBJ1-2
ASSYAGGSGYGYT
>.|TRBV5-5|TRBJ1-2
ASSLDRAGYGYT
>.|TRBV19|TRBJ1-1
ASGGPPGVWNTEAF
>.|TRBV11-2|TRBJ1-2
ASSAGTANGYT
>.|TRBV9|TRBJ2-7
ASSVGLQGYEQY
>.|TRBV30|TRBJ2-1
AWSGASEQF
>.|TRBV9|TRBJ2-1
ASSVEAGSSYNEQF
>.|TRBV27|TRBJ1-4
ASSLLGGRGNEKLF
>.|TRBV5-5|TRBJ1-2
ASSLHYGQGHANYGYT
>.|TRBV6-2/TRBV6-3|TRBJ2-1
ASSYPSLAGGHPSSYNEQF
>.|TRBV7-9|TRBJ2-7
ASSRPNYEQY
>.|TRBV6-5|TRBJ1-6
ASTATGGNSPLH
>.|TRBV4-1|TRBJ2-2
ASSVGTGTNTGELF
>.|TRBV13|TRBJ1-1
ASSQNPQGANTEAF
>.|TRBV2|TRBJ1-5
ASSEGRGPQH
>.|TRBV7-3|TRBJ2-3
ASSLEGTSGGYTQY
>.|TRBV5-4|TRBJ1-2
ASSLIPKGAYYGYT
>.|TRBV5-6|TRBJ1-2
ASSLGQAFGYT
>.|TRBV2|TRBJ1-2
ASSEISAGGFYGYT